This TCR beta chain derives from a study of shared clonotypes between healthy human individuals. This CDR3 contains 14 residues. The sorted-subset replicate PCRs were given about 200 ng DNA, which is 25,000 to 35,000 T cell genomes. Clones were sequenced by immunoSEQ multiplex PCR, and TCRdb holds only the in-frame ones, with some missing. The sample shows some 1,100,000 clones, around 78% of them seen only once. The sample consisted of memory CD4+ T cells from PBMCs. This sample's subset: CD45RA-negative fraction. The TCR sequence derives from a young man in good health. Some clones in this sample may be carry-over from other donors' samples. This chain connects TRBV21-1 to TRBJ2-7; no check of the table's D call, TRBD2, against the DNA was made. TRBV21-1 is a known pseudogene. The CDR3 sequence: CASTLTSGSYEQYF. CDR3 DNA: TGTGCCAGCACCCTGACTAGCGGGTCCTACGAGCAGTACTTC.